A single sample gave rise to the 20 T cell receptor beta chains below, sequenced in a study of blood T cells in healthy people across ages (dated by TCRdb to about 2015). Libraries were made using 5' RACE. Data came from an Illumina HiSeq 2500. The second PCR ran for roughly 7 to 12 cycles and used a J-beta primer mix along with a sample-barcoded 5' primer. TCRdb redid the processing of the public reads, applying fastp at Q25 and MiXCR, and retained in-frame beta chains. Identical CDR3 proteins give one entry, which carries the most common genes and DNA. The sample table lists approximately 800,000 distinct CDR3 sequences, 45% to 70% of them with a count of one. Of the sample, roughly 24% falls within the top ten clones. Input material: blood. The receptors stem from a man aged 35 to 55 in good health.

This clonotype was counted only a few times. The rearrangement uses TRBV4-3 and TRBJ2-3; TRBD1 agrees at 7 bases. The CDR3 length is 13 residues. After removal of 2 bases from V and 13 bases from J, the junction contained 9 bases not matched to a gene. Germline V gives CDR1 LGHNA, CDR2 YSLEER. The CDR3 sequence: CASSQLRGTVEYF. CDR3 coding DNA: TGCGCCAGCAGCCAACTGAGGGGGACAGTTGAGTATTTT.

The V call is TRBV7-9, the J call TRBJ1-4; weak D call: TRBD1 (5 bases). V was shortened by 8 bases and J by 6 bases, with 19 bases between the two germline ends. The CDR3 runs to 15 residues. Germline lookup yields CDR1 SEHNR and CDR2 FQNEAQ (reference sequence). The CDR3: CASRHMGGEDEKLFF. DNA for the CDR3: TGTGCCAGCCGTCATATGGGGGGGGAAGATGAAAAACTGTTTTTT.

The rearrangement links TRBV6-1 to TRBJ2-7; weak D call: TRBD2 (5 bases). The CDR3 covers 15 residues. Germline lookup yields CDR1 MNHNS and CDR2 SASEGT. V lost 7 bases, J lost 1 base, and 17 bases lay in between. As DNA, the CDR3 is TGTGCCAGCAAGGACTCCCCGACACGTTCCTACGAGCAGTACTTC. Residues: CASKDSPTRSYEQYF.

The rearrangement joins TRBV7-8 to TRBJ1-1; D uncertain. This CDR3 has 13 residues. The ends were cut back, 5 bases at V and 1 base at J, with 8 bases in the middle. The germline V gene has CDR1 SGHVS and CDR2 FQNEAQ. In DNA form, the CDR3 reads TGTGCCAGCAGCCCGACAAAGAACACTGAAGCTTTCTTT. Its translation is CASSPTKNTEAFF. Based on the CDR3 plus reference TRBV7-8 and TRBJ1-1, the full variable domain is GAGVSQSPRYKVAKRGQDVALRCDPISGHVSLFWYQQALGQGPEFLTYFQNEAQLDKSGLPSDRFFAERPEGSVSTLKIQRTQQEDSAVYLCASSPTKNTEAFFGQGTRLTVV.

The V and J genes are TRBV29-1 and TRBJ2-1, with 12 nucleotides matching TRBD2. The DNA matches TRBJ2-7 better at its end, which makes the J call doubtful. CDR1 is SQVTM and CDR2 is ANQGSEA in the germline V gene. The CDR3 sequence is 15 residues long. CDR3 nucleotide sequence: TGCAGCGTTTCGACTAGCGGGAGTACAAGCAATGAGCAGTACTTC. Translated, it gives CSVSTSGSTSNEQYF.

This clonotype has more than one count but fewer than ten. J is TRBJ2-1 and V is TRBV6-2 or TRBV6-3; TRBD2 matches 10 bases. J lost 7 bases, V lost 6 bases, and 9 bases had no gene match. There are 15 residues in the CDR3. From germline, CDR1 is MNHEY and CDR2 SVGEGT. CDR3 loop: CASRKAGGPVNEQFF. CDR3 bases: TGTGCCAGCAGAAAAGCGGGAGGGCCGGTTAATGAGCAGTTCTTC.

The V gene is TRBV20-1, the J gene TRBJ1-4; D uncertain. The germline CDR1 and CDR2 sequences are DFQATT and SNEGSKA (reference sequence). Deletions cut 4 bases from V and 8 bases from J, with 11 bases between. This CDR3 has 12 residues. CDR3 DNA sequence: TGCAGTGCTAAGGACCTCGCAGAAAAACTGTTTTTT. It translates to CSAKDLAEKLFF.

This clonotype has only a few counts. The chain joins TRBV20-1 to TRBJ1-1, with 8 bases matching TRBD1. Germline assignment: CDR1 DFQATT and CDR2 SNEGSKA (reference sequence). J was trimmed by 4 bases and V by 4 bases; bases with no gene match: 11. CDR3 length equals 15 residues. The CDR3 is CSATGGSPSGTEAFF. In nucleotides, the CDR3 is TGCAGTGCTACAGGGGGCAGCCCTTCGGGCACTGAAGCTTTCTTT.

Note on this clonotype: A much larger clone differs by one base, so this may be a read error. This sequence joins TRBV24-1 and TRBJ2-5, with 9 bases matching TRBD1. The J call may be in error: the DNA end matches TRBJ2-7 better. Germline assignment: CDR1 KGHDR and CDR2 SFDVKD. The CDR3 has 14 residues. The CDR3 region is CAASDEQGAGEQYF. CDR3 DNA sequence: TGTGCCGCCAGTGATGAACAGGGGGCGGGCGAGCAGTACTTC.

The chain uses TRBV14 and TRBJ2-5, with D possibly being TRBD2 (5 bases). CDR1 and CDR2 from the germline V gene are SGHDN and FVKESK. V dropped 0 bases and J dropped 11 bases, with 25 bases sitting between them. This CDR3 is 17 amino acids long. CDR3 nucleotide sequence: TGTGCCAGCAGCCAAGATTTGGGGAGCGGATTCTACAATGAGCAGTACTTC. As protein: CASSQDLGSGFYNEQYF.

This clonotype has just a few counts. The chain employs TRBV6-5 and TRBJ2-1; D call uncertain. Per germline, CDR1 MNHEY and CDR2 SVGAGI. The CDR3 totals 12 residues. The V end lost 2 bases, the J end lost 6 bases, and 5 bases lay between the germline ends. Here the CDR3 reads CASSYGLNEQFF. The CDR3 coding sequence is TGTGCCAGCAGTTACGGCCTCAATGAGCAGTTCTTC.

This rearrangement joins TRBV7-9 to TRBJ1-2; 7 nucleotides match TRBD1. The junction had 14 bases not matched to a gene; V was cut back by 6 bases and J by 1 base. This CDR3 is built from 17 residues. Germline lookup yields CDR1 SEHNR and CDR2 FQNEAQ (reference sequence). DNA of the CDR3: TGTGCCAGCAGGTCCAGCCTTCATCGACAGGGTAACTATGGCTACACCTTC. Protein sequence: CASRSSLHRQGNYGYTF.

This clonotype appeared many times. This chain connects TRBV28 to TRBJ2-5, with D uncertain. CDR3 length equals 15 residues. The ends were cut back, 2 bases at V and 4 bases at J, with 14 bases in the middle. Germline CDR1 and CDR2: MDHEN and SYDVKM. The CDR3 coding sequence is TGTGCCAGCAGTTTAAACCAAGGAGTAGGAGAGACCCAGTACTTC. Protein sequence: CASSLNQGVGETQYF.

A few counts support this clonotype. The chain combines TRBV4-3 with TRBJ1-2; D not certain. This CDR3 is built from 13 residues. V lost 5 bases and J lost 4, with 11 bases in between. CDR1 LGHNA and CDR2 YSLEER come from the germline V gene. CDR3 sequence reads: CASSGERSYGYTF. The CDR3 DNA sequence: TGCGCCAGCAGCGGGGAGCGGAGCTATGGCTACACCTTC.

The CDR3 reads CSVYRSPMNTEAFF. In DNA, the CDR3 is TGCAGCGTTTATAGGAGTCCCATGAACACTGAAGCTTTCTTT. The chain is built from TRBV29-1 and TRBJ1-1; no clear D. Trimming pared 5 bases from V and 0 bases from J, leaving 13 bases between. Per the germline V gene, CDR1 is SQVTM and CDR2 is ANQGSEA. The CDR3 consists of 14 residues.

This clonotype was found many times. This chain connects TRBV29-1 to TRBJ1-2; a weak D match, TRBD1 (6 bases). CDR1 SQVTM and CDR2 ANQGSEA come from the germline V gene. The CDR3 consists of 12 residues. Trimming removed 6 bases at V and 1 base at J, with 9 bases between. The CDR3 nucleotides are TGCAGCGTGAAGGGGGGTAACTATGGCTACACCTTC. Its protein product is CSVKGGNYGYTF.

This clonotype was detected only a few times. The chain couples TRBV28 to TRBJ1-5; D not certain. This CDR3 has 14 amino acids. Germline V CDR1 and CDR2: MDHEN, SYDVKM. Between the trimmed V and J ends, which lost 2 bases and 6 bases, there was a span of 11 bases. The CDR3 DNA reads TGTGCCAGCAGTTTACCGCCCGGTTCTCAGCCCCAGCATTTT. As protein: CASSLPPGSQPQHF. Based on the CDR3 plus reference TRBV28 and TRBJ1-5, the full variable domain is DVKVTQSSRYLVKRTGEKVFLECVQDMDHENMFWYRQDPGLGLRLIYFSYDVKMKEKGDIPEGYSVSREKKERFSLILESASTNQTSMYLCASSLPPGSQPQHFGDGTRLSIL.

CDR3 in amino acids: CASSVTGLKDTQYF. The CDR3 DNA follows: TGTGCCAGCAGCGTCACCGGGCTCAAAGATACGCAGTATTTT. The chain couples TRBV9 to TRBJ2-3; D is ambiguous. The V end was cut by 2 bases, the J end by 5 bases, with 12 bases between. The length of the CDR3 is 14 residues. Germline V gene sequence: CDR1 SGDLS, CDR2 YYNGEE.

This clonotype came up many times. This sequence joins TRBV20-1 and TRBJ2-1; TRBD1 matches 9 bases. The V segment lost 0 bases and the J segment 6 bases; nucleotides outside the gene matches: 3. CDR1 and CDR2 from the germline V gene are DFQATT and SNEGSKA (reference sequence). CDR3 length: 14 residues. The CDR3 DNA reads TGCAGTGCTAGAGAGTTACAGGGGGCCAATGAGCAGTTCTTC. It is translated as CSARELQGANEQFF.

The V gene is TRBV7-2, the J gene TRBJ1-6; tentatively, D is TRBD1 (6 bases). Germline CDR1 and CDR2: SGHTA and FQGNSA. The ends were cut back, 5 bases at V and 7 bases at J, with 18 bases in the middle. The CDR3 extends over 16 amino acids. The CDR3 nucleotides read TGTGCCAGCAGCCCATGGTTAGGGGGAATGAATTCACCCCTCCACTTT. Its translation is CASSPWLGGMNSPLHF.